Listed below are T cell receptor beta chains from one sample, sequenced in a study of OX40 agonist ivuxolimab in advanced cancers. Clones were read by immunoSEQ multiplex PCR, and TCRdb kept only the in-frame ones, dropping some. The top ten hold 26% of the sample, which has roughly 10,000 clones, roughly 64% seen once. The starting material was CD4+ or CD8+ T cells sorted from blood, obtained in a trial of the OX40 agonist ivuxolimab. These receptors all come from an adult with an advanced solid tumor such as melanoma, head and neck, liver or kidney cancer. Both conserved end residues are part of each CDR3.

v_call	j_call	cdr3_aa
TRBV5-1	TRBJ1-1	CASSPGQGGTEAFF
TRBV4-2	TRBJ1-1	CASSQDPRANTEAFF
TRBV28	TRBJ1-3	CASSPDRGSFYSGNTIYF
TRBV15	TRBJ2-1	CATSRVAGGPDEQFF
TRBV27	TRBJ2-7	CASSLGRNYEQYF
TRBV7-9	TRBJ1-1	CASSLALGGTEAFF
TRBV19	TRBJ1-5	CASREGNDNQPQHF
TRBV4-2	TRBJ2-3	CASSQGADNTDTQYF
TRBV5-5	TRBJ1-1	CASSLRAEAFF
TRBV11-2	TRBJ2-7	CASSSPGQGSYEQYF
TRBV27	TRBJ2-1	CASSLSSWGDEQFF
TRBV6-5	TRBJ1-6	CASSQTSYNSPLHF
TRBV27	TRBJ1-1	CASSLIQGTEAFF
TRBV9	TRBJ2-1	CASSPGGAGADRFF
TRBV2	TRBJ2-1	CASRPGTSAYNEQFF
TRBV4-1	TRBJ2-7	CASSQDRKTSGGMEGYEQYF
TRBV21-1	TRBJ1-2	CASSTRQGANYGYTF
TRBV28	TRBJ2-7	CASSLGDNRYYEQYF
TRBV4-1	TRBJ1-2	CASSDSGGSGYTF
TRBV29-1	TRBJ2-3	CSVDKDTQYF
TRBV29-1	TRBJ2-7	CSVVVVWTPRGTYEQYF
TRBV6-6	.	CASSAGTGGYEQYF
TRBV27	TRBJ2-7	CASSPGLAAASYEQYF
TRBV7-2	TRBJ2-7	CATTPPSSYEQYF
TRBV2	TRBJ2-2	CASNPGAGELFF
TRBV5-6	TRBJ1-6	CASSWRTGISPLHF
TRBV30	TRBJ1-5	CAWRSKGFQPQHF
TRBV9	TRBJ1-1	CASSVVRKGTNTEAFF
TRBV7-6	TRBJ2-5	CASSLYGALQETQYF
TRBV7-6	TRBJ1-1	CASSLAMGDNQAFF
TRBV28	TRBJ1-2	CASVTGAARGYGYTF
TRBV4-1	TRBJ1-5	CASSQEGGLDQPQHF
TRBV6-1	TRBJ2-5	CASSELDRVTETQYF
TRBV9	TRBJ1-5	CASSPRDTLVYSNQPQHF
TRBV7-9	TRBJ2-7	CASSFSSLAYEQYF
TRBV18	TRBJ2-1	CASSGLGQGNEQFF
TRBV7-8	TRBJ2-7	CASSLSRGTPYEQYF
TRBV27	TRBJ2-1	CASSPSRGNEQFF
TRBV4-1	TRBJ1-5	CASSPGGDQPQHF
TRBV4-1	TRBJ1-4	CASSQVGGREKLFF
TRBV5-4	TRBJ2-7	CASSLVSSPYEQYF
TRBV13	TRBJ2-3	CASSSRAPDTQYF
TRBV5-1	TRBJ2-5	CASTPFLSAGGETQYF
TRBV19	TRBJ1-2	CASTYSYSYTF
TRBV6-6	TRBJ2-1	CASGGLYNEQFF
TRBV4-3	TRBJ2-5	CASSQDRVAGLQETQYF
TRBV5-6	TRBJ1-2	CASSFFRTGQVYGYTF